This section outlines one T cell receptor (beta chain) sequence together with its context. This sample stems from a study of T cell changes during pregnancy in multiple sclerosis. Trimming at V came to 2 bases and at J to 4 bases, leaving 3 bases not matched to a gene. Germline V gene data show CDR1 as LNHDA and CDR2 as SQIVND (reference sequence). The CDR3 extends over 15 amino acids. This table comes from immunoSEQ multiplex PCR, and its TCRdb copy is limited to in-frame clones, with some not included. The sample carries 50,000 to 75,000 clones, over 90% recorded once. The TCR comes from a female donor with multiple sclerosis, enrolled in a pregnancy study. The gene calls are TRBV19 and TRBJ2-1, with TRBD2 matching over 9 bases. Sequences were derived from CD8+ T cells from peripheral blood mononuclear cells, sampled in the third trimester of pregnancy. CDR3 sequence (DNA): TGTGCCAGTAGTATAAGGACTAGCGTGTACAATGAGCAGTTCTTC. It codes for CASSIRTSVYNEQFF. The variable domain in full, with the rest retrieved from reference TRBV19 and TRBJ2-1, is DGGITQSPKYLFRKEGQNVTLSCEQNLNHDAMYWYRQDPGQGLRLIYYSQIVNDFQKGDIAEGYSVSREKKESFPLTVTSAQKNPTAFYLCASSIRTSVYNEQFFGPGTRLTVL.